Only a few counts were recorded for the clone carrying this T cell receptor (beta chain). Its antigen remains unidentified. The sample comes from a study of T-cell memory formation after mild COVID-19. The study, taken as a whole, reports: Among clones peaking at day 37 in the second wave, SARS-CoV-2 specificity remained unconfirmed. The study found balanced CD4/CD8 in clones contracting day 15 to 85 and a CD4+ lean in later expanders.

Germline loops: CDR1 LGHNA, CDR2 YNFKEQ. Trimming removed 0 bases from V and 3 bases from J; junction bases left unmatched: 8. The CDR3 loop spans 16 amino acids. One entry per CDR3 protein, called by TCRdb with MiXCR from the 5' RACE reads. Of approximately 560,000 distinct CDR3 sequences in the sample, 15% to 20% were seen once. The clonotype was recovered from an adult woman who had mild COVID-19 (a few samples of this study predate the infection). Cell type and time point are not known. J is TRBJ2-7 and V is TRBV4-2, with 7 bases fitting TRBD2. Sequencing was done on a sample of PBMCs or a T cell subset sorted from them (not recorded which). The CDR3 loop reads CASSQDFVIAGYEQYF. CDR3 coding DNA: TGTGCCAGCAGCCAAGACTTTGTGATAGCGGGCTACGAGCAGTACTTC.